Shown below are 5 T cell receptor beta chains from a single sample sequenced in a study of blood T cell repertoires in COVID-19. Repertoires were generated with immunoSEQ multiplex PCR, while TCRdb's copy carries only in-frame clones and drops some. The table records hundreds of thousands of clones, 70% to 90% of them present only once. Sequencing used peripheral blood. The receptors were sampled from a woman aged 25 to 39 with active or convalescent COVID-19.

This sequence joins TRBV2 and TRBJ1-4; D might be TRBD1 (5 bases). The CDR3 runs 15 residues. Germline CDR1 is SNHLY and CDR2 is FYNNEI. Trimming pared 4 bases from V and 0 bases from J, leaving 9 bases between. The CDR3 coding sequence is TGTGCCAGCAGTGGACAGCTTGCAACTAATGAAAAACTGTTTTTT. It translates to CASSGQLATNEKLFF.

This chain links TRBV6-1 with TRBJ1-5; D not resolved. V dropped 1 base and J dropped 7 bases, with 14 bases sitting between them. Per germline, CDR1 MNHNS and CDR2 SASEGT. The CDR3 runs to 15 residues. The CDR3 sequence is CASSEVWAFRQPQHF. Written as DNA, the CDR3 is TGTGCCAGCAGTGAAGTCTGGGCTTTTAGGCAGCCCCAGCATTTT.

This clone was recorded once. This chain links TRBV7-9 with TRBJ2-5, with 7 positions matching TRBD1. The CDR3 length is 15 residues. Germline V gene sequence: CDR1 SEHNR, CDR2 FQNEAQ (reference sequence). With 5 bases clipped from V and 3 bases from J, the junction kept 9 bases outside the gene matches. The CDR3 DNA reads as TGTGCCAGCAGCCTTGGGACAGTGCCTGAAGAGACCCAGTACTTC. It codes for CASSLGTVPEETQYF.

J is TRBJ1-2 and V is TRBV3-1 (or the pseudogene TRBV3-2); 9 bases are a match to TRBD1. Germline V CDR1 and CDR2: LGHDT, YNNKEL (reference sequence). The CDR3 consists of 13 residues. The ends lost 5 bases at V and 6 bases at J; junction bases unmatched: 4. CDR3: CASSNRDRDGYTF. The CDR3 DNA is TGTGCCAGCAGCAACCGGGACAGGGATGGCTACACCTTC.

The rearrangement joins TRBV3-1 (or the pseudogene TRBV3-2) to TRBJ1-1, with a weak D call TRBD1 (6 bases). CDR3 size: 14 residues. Germline V gives CDR1 LGHDT, CDR2 YNNKEL (reference sequence). The germline V and J ends were trimmed by 0 bases and 12 bases, with 17 bases remaining between them. The CDR3 is CASSQDPTGKKPFF. The CDR3 region has the DNA TGTGCCAGCAGCCAAGATCCTACAGGGAAGAAACCTTTCTTT.